The 9 T cell receptor beta chains reported below all come from one sample, sequenced in a study of T cell repertoires in ileal Crohn's disease. TCRdb's table, derived via immunoSEQ multiplex PCR, lists solely in-frame clones and lacks some. The sample includes about 11,000 clones, 55% to 80% of them seen just once. Time point denoted: neoterminal ileum biopsy at postoperative endoscopy, about 6 months after surgery. The sequenced sample consisted of ileal tissue. The receptors derive from an adult with Crohn's disease.

This rearrangement joins TRBV7-9 to TRBJ1-2; weak D call: TRBD1 (6 bases). Germline V gene data show CDR1 as SEHNR and CDR2 as FQNEAQ (reference sequence). This CDR3 is built from 14 residues. V lost 7 bases, J lost 4 bases, and 16 bases lay in between. The CDR3 DNA reads as TGTGCCAGCACCCGAGGGGAGGGGGGCTATGGCTACACCTTC. This sequence encodes CASTRGEGGYGYTF.

This clone has a handful of counts. The genes are TRBV12-2 and TRBJ2-7; the D segment call TRBD2 is taken from the table without a DNA check. TRBV12-2 is recorded as a pseudogene. The CDR3 is 23 amino acids. The chain's CDR3 is CASRLVAHFTDSAGGTFSYEQYF. CDR3 sequence (DNA): TGTGCAAGTCGCTTAGTAGCTCACTTCACGGACTCTGCGGGAGGGACTTTCTCCTACGAGCAGTACTTC.

This chain joins TRBV6-6 and TRBJ2-7; 7 bases are shared with TRBD1. The germline gives CDR1 MNHNY, CDR2 SVGAGI (reference sequence). The CDR3 length is 13 residues. The trim removed 2 bases at V and 6 bases at J, leaving 4 bases unmatched. In nucleotides, the CDR3 is TGTGCCAGCAGTTACGAGGCAGGGGGCGAGCAGTACTTC. This encodes CASSYEAGGEQYF.

This chain links TRBV29-1 with TRBJ2-3; TRBD2 matches 8 bases. CDR3 length equals 12 residues. The germline V gene encodes CDR1 SQVTM and CDR2 ANQGSEA. V was pared by 7 bases and J by 10 bases, with 10 bases of the junction left unmatched. The CDR3 coding sequence is TGCAGCGCCTTCGGGAGGGGGACCGCGCAGTATTTT. Protein product: CSAFGRGTAQYF.

This clone was recorded a few times. V gene TRBV7-6 combines with J gene TRBJ2-2, with TRBD2 identical over 7 bases. The ends lost 1 base at V and 4 bases at J; junction bases unmatched: 18. Germline V gene data show CDR1 as SGHVS and CDR2 as FNYEAQ. The CDR3 sequence is 20 residues long. The CDR3: CASSLGVAGVRGGGTGELFF. The CDR3 DNA reads as TGTGCCAGCAGCTTAGGGGTTGCGGGAGTTCGTGGAGGTGGCACCGGGGAGCTGTTTTTT.

This clone was picked up a small number of times. The chain recombines TRBV19 with TRBJ2-2; D is possibly TRBD1 (5 bases). The CDR3 has 13 amino acids. Trimming pared 8 bases from V and 0 bases from J, leaving 7 bases between. Germline lookup yields CDR1 LNHDA and CDR2 SQIVND (reference sequence). The CDR3 is CASGHSNTGELFF. CDR3 bases: TGTGCCAGTGGACACTCGAACACCGGGGAGCTGTTTTTT.

The chain recombines TRBV12-2 with TRBJ2-7; TRBD2, as called in the table, went unchecked against the DNA. TRBV12-2 is given as a pseudogene. CDR3 length: 15 amino acids. The CDR3 spells CASRPKRSPSYEQYF. As DNA, the CDR3 is TGTGCAAGTCGCCCGAAGCGGAGCCCCTCCTACGAGCAGTACTTC.

This chain connects TRBV6-5 to TRBJ1-5; D is possibly TRBD1 (6 bases). This CDR3 has 14 amino acids. Germline V gives CDR1 MNHEY, CDR2 SVGAGI. With 6 bases removed from V and 6 bases from J, the gap between germline ends came to 15 bases. CDR3 nucleotides: TGTGCCAGCAGCCTCACAGGGACTAGTCAGCCCCAGCATTTT. Translation gives CASSLTGTSQPQHF.

The gene calls are TRBV28 and TRBJ1-5; 7 bases are shared with TRBD1. The ends lost 3 bases at V and 7 bases at J; junction bases unmatched: 6. Germline V gene data show CDR1 as MDHEN and CDR2 as SYDVKM. The CDR3 spans 14 residues. CDR3 nucleotide sequence: TGTGCCAGCAGTTTCACAGGGGTGGTGCAGCCCCAGCATTTT. This codes for CASSFTGVVQPQHF.